This T cell receptor beta chain was captured in a study of cytomegalovirus exposure and HLA in healthy donors. General study results and limits: The authors listed some 150 TCR beta chains as cytomegalovirus-associated. Sequencing had likely introduced a cluster of highly shared sequence variants as an artifact. As was reported, the HLA-A and HLA-B alleles of most subjects were accurately predicted from TCR beta sequences. TCR beta V- and J-gene trimming, according to a later analysis, was linked to a missense DCLRE1C variant.

Germline V CDR1 and CDR2: SGHVS, FQNEAQ. V lost 7 bases to trimming and J lost 5 bases; unmatched junction nucleotides: 14. CDR3 length: 15 amino acids. Notes on this clone: Its specificity is not known.

The PCR had 60 Vbeta and 13 Jbeta primers. Data came from immunoSEQ multiplex PCR; TCRdb stores just in-frame clones and leaves some out. The sample carries 200,000 or so clones, roughly 80% recorded once. The sequence was obtained from a middle-aged man in good health and CMV-seropositive. The sequenced sample was PBMCs. This chain joins TRBV7-8 and TRBJ2-7; the match to TRBD1 covers 7 bases. CDR3: CASTLQGSVSNEQYF. In nucleotides, the CDR3 is TGTGCCAGCACCCTACAGGGGTCGGTCAGCAACGAGCAGTACTTC.